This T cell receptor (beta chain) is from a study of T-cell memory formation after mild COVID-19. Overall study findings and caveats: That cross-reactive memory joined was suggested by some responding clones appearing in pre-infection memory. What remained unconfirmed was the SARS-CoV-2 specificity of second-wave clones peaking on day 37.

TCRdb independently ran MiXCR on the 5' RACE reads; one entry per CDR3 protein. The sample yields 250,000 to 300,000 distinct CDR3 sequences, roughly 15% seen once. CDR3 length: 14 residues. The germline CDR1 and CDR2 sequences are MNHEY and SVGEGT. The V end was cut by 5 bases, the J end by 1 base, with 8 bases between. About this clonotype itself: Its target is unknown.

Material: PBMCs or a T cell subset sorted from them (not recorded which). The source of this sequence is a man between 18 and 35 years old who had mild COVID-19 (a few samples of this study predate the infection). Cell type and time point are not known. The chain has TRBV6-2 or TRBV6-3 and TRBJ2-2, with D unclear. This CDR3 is CASSITRNTGELFF. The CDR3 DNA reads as TGTGCCAGCAGTATTACAAGGAACACCGGGGAGCTGTTTTTT.